These 22 T cell receptor beta chains came from one sample sequenced in a study of cutaneous CD30+ T cell lymphoproliferative disorder and hepatitis E. Generated by immunoSEQ multiplex PCR, the TCRdb table keeps only in-frame clones and is missing some. The sample records 7,000 to 9,500 clones, roughly 70% being singletons. The specimen was blood. These TCRs come from a human donor with a cutaneous T cell lymphoproliferative disorder associated with hepatitis E virus.

The V and J genes are TRBV5-1 and TRBJ1-1; D is undetermined. CDR1 and CDR2 (germline): SGHRS, YFSETQ. V was clipped by 2 bases and J by 6 bases, with 8 bases between them. The CDR3 consists of 12 residues. CDR3: CASSLLGAEAFF. The CDR3 DNA sequence: TGCGCCAGCAGCTTACTTGGGGCTGAAGCTTTCTTT.

J is TRBJ2-2 and V is TRBV28, with 8 nucleotides matching TRBD1. Germline CDR1 MDHEN, CDR2 SYDVKM. The CDR3 is 19 amino acids. The junction had 12 bases not matched to a gene; V was cut back by 2 bases and J by 1 base. CDR3 residues: CASSLIGQGWPENTGELFF. CDR3 sequence (DNA): TGTGCCAGCAGTTTAATCGGACAGGGCTGGCCCGAGAACACCGGGGAGCTGTTTTTT.

In this sample, this clone turned up once. The chain combines TRBV2 with TRBJ1-1; 7 positions match TRBD1. The V and J ends lost 3 bases and 4 bases, in that order; junction bases with no gene match: 8. This CDR3 spans 15 amino acids. Germline V gene data show CDR1 as SNHLY and CDR2 as FYNNEI. The CDR3 loop is CASSESRGVGTEAFF. In DNA, the CDR3 is TGTGCCAGCAGTGAGTCCAGGGGGGTTGGCACTGAAGCTTTCTTT.

In DNA, the CDR3 is TGTGCCAGCAGCTTGAGGTTAGCGGGACTTGAAGAGCAGTACTTC. Translated: CASSLRLAGLEEQYF. The chain joins TRBV5-4 to TRBJ2-7, with TRBD2 matching over 8 bases. The V gene end was trimmed by 1 base and the J gene end by 7 bases; junction bases not matched to a gene: 10. Germline CDR1 reads SGHNT; CDR2 reads YYREEE (reference sequence). This CDR3 spans 15 amino acids.

V gene TRBV15 combines with J gene TRBJ1-2; D gene unclear. Looked up from germline, CDR1 is LNHNV and CDR2 is YYDKDF (reference sequence). This CDR3 is built from 13 residues. V was cut by 1 base and J by 3 bases, with 6 bases left in between. The CDR3 loop reads CATSRAVDYGYTF. For the CDR3, the DNA is TGTGCCACCAGCAGAGCTGTGGACTATGGCTACACCTTC.

This chain connects TRBV5-1 to TRBJ2-3; a weak D match, TRBD2 (6 bases). V shed 2 bases and J shed 3 bases, with 19 bases lying between them. CDR1 is SGHRS, CDR2 YFSETQ, per germline. This CDR3 is 17 amino acids long. This CDR3 is CASSFENEWRGTDTQYF. In nucleotides, the CDR3 is TGCGCCAGCAGCTTTGAAAATGAGTGGCGGGGTACAGATACGCAGTATTTT.

This chain links TRBV7-2 with TRBJ1-2; no clear D gene. V lost 5 bases to trimming and J lost 7 bases, with 17 bases between them. This CDR3 is built from 14 residues. CDR1 is SGHTA and CDR2 is FQGNSA in the germline V gene. CDR3 nucleotides: TGTGCCAGCAGCGCTCCCCAAACTGGTCTTGGCTACACCTTC. Protein product: CASSAPQTGLGYTF.

The CDR3 nucleotides read TGTGCCAGCAGTCAACATAGGACGGGGTACAATCAGCCCCAGCATTTT. This codes for CASSQHRTGYNQPQHF. The chain is built from TRBV28 and TRBJ1-5; no reliable D call. V lost 5 bases, J lost 3 bases, and 17 bases lay in between. Germline assignment: CDR1 MDHEN and CDR2 SYDVKM. This CDR3 has 16 residues.

This clone was counted between two and nine times. The chain links TRBV28 to TRBJ1-1, with D perhaps TRBD1 (6 bases). Germline V gene data show CDR1 as MDHEN and CDR2 as SYDVKM. Trimming removed 5 bases from V and 4 bases from J, with 14 bases in between. This CDR3 is built from 14 residues. DNA of the CDR3: TGTGCCAGCAGTCCCGTCGGAGGGGGCACTGAAGCTTTCTTT. Its protein is CASSPVGGGTEAFF.

The rearrangement links TRBV4-3 to TRBJ2-7; TRBD2 matches at 10 bases. V lost 0 bases, J lost 6 bases, and 5 bases stayed unmatched. The CDR3 spans 15 residues. The germline CDR1 and CDR2 sequences are LGHNA and YSLEER. CDR3 loop: CASSQEASGSTEQYF. As DNA, the CDR3 is TGCGCCAGCAGCCAAGAGGCTAGCGGGAGTACCGAGCAGTACTTC.

J is TRBJ2-3 and V is TRBV6-1; unclear D gene. CDR1 and CDR2 from the germline V gene are MNHNS and SASEGT. V was shortened by 0 bases and J by 4 bases, with 2 bases between the two germline ends. The CDR3 runs 12 residues. The DNA of the CDR3 is TGTGCCAGCAGTGAAGCGGCAGATACGCAGTATTTT. Its protein product is CASSEAADTQYF.

V gene TRBV5-1 combines with J gene TRBJ1-1; TRBD1 matches at 7 bases. Germline assignment: CDR1 SGHRS and CDR2 YFSETQ. V lost 4 bases and J lost 2; bases outside the gene matches: 11. This CDR3 has 16 amino acids. The CDR3: CASSPDLTGFNTEAFF. In DNA form, the CDR3 reads TGCGCCAGCAGCCCTGACCTGACAGGGTTTAACACTGAAGCTTTCTTT. Full variable domain (rest looked up from reference TRBV5-1 and TRBJ1-1): KAGVTQTPRYLIKTRGQQVTLSCSPISGHRSVSWYQQTPGQGLQFLFEYFSETQRNKGNFPGRFSGRQFSNSRSEMNVSTLELGDSALYLCASSPDLTGFNTEAFFGQGTRLTVV.

Only a few counts were recorded for this clone. The chain has TRBV28 and TRBJ1-5, with a weak D call TRBD1 (5 bases). The CDR3 sequence is 14 residues long. Germline loops: CDR1 MDHEN, CDR2 SYDVKM. The V gene lost 5 bases and the J gene lost 3 bases, with 11 bases spanning the gap. The CDR3 here is CASSPGTVNQPQHF. The DNA for the CDR3 is TGTGCCAGCAGTCCCGGGACGGTCAATCAGCCCCAGCATTTT.

This clone was counted between two and nine times. The chain joins TRBV2 to TRBJ1-1; TRBD1 agrees at 7 bases. This CDR3 is built from 14 residues. V lost 8 bases to trimming and J lost 4 bases; unmatched junction nucleotides: 10. Germline CDR1 reads SNHLY; CDR2 reads FYNNEI. CDR3 sequence: CASLNLGGLTEAFF. CDR3 DNA sequence: TGTGCCAGCCTAAACTTAGGGGGCCTCACTGAAGCTTTCTTT.

The chain carries TRBV30 and TRBJ2-5; the D is unclear. Trimming stripped 3 bases from V and 7 bases from J, with 12 bases between. Germline-derived CDR1 and CDR2 are GTSNPN and SVGIG (reference sequence). This CDR3 contains 12 residues. CDR3 in amino acids: CAWRSYDGTQYF. The CDR3 nucleotides are TGTGCCTGGAGATCATACGACGGGACCCAGTACTTC.

V gene TRBV7-2 combines with J gene TRBJ2-7; D gene ambiguous. Germline assignment: CDR1 SGHTA and CDR2 FQGNSA. The CDR3 sequence is 14 residues long. Trimming removed 3 bases from V and 0 bases from J, with 9 bases in between. For the CDR3, the DNA is TGTGCCAGCAGCTTCCAGTCCTACTCCTACGAGCAGTACTTC. This encodes CASSFQSYSYEQYF.

The gene calls are TRBV6-1 and TRBJ2-4; D gene uncertain. The CDR3 consists of 13 residues. Germline V CDR1 and CDR2: MNHNS, SASEGT. Trimming shortened V by 4 bases and J by 8 bases, and 12 bases separated the two germline ends. The CDR3 DNA sequence: TGTGCCAGCAGTGTAACCCCCGAGGACATTCAGTACTTC. Its translation is CASSVTPEDIQYF.

The chain carries TRBV5-1 and TRBJ2-5; D may be TRBD1 or TRBD2 (5 bases each). Germline V gene data show CDR1 as SGHRS and CDR2 as YFSETQ. The CDR3 consists of 15 residues. The V end was cut by 3 bases, the J end by 2 bases, with 14 bases between. CDR3 region: CASSSSGTEQETQYF. The CDR3 bases are TGCGCCAGCAGCTCGTCGGGGACGGAACAAGAGACCCAGTACTTC.

The V and J genes are TRBV30 and TRBJ2-7; D possibly uses TRBD1 or TRBD2 (5 bases each). The ends were cut back, 3 bases at V and 0 bases at J, with 12 bases in the middle. The CDR3 extends over 14 amino acids. Per the germline V gene, CDR1 is GTSNPN and CDR2 is SVGIG (reference sequence). DNA of the CDR3: TGTGCCTGGAGGGGGGACGGATACTCCTACGAGCAGTACTTC. Protein product: CAWRGDGYSYEQYF.

The rearrangement joins TRBV4-3 to TRBJ2-3, with 7 bases identical to TRBD2. Trimming at V came to 4 bases and at J to 4 bases, leaving 5 bases not matched to a gene. Germline V gene data show CDR1 as LGHNA and CDR2 as YSLEER. This CDR3 is 14 amino acids long. The CDR3 sequence is CASSRGGSADTQYF. The CDR3 DNA reads TGCGCCAGCAGCCGAGGCGGGAGTGCAGATACGCAGTATTTT.

The chain recombines TRBV7-9 with TRBJ2-7; D possibly corresponds to TRBD2 (6 bases). With 4 bases removed from V and 5 bases from J, the gap between germline ends came to 18 bases. This CDR3 contains 15 residues. The germline CDR1 and CDR2 sequences are SEHNR and FQNEAQ (reference sequence). In DNA form, the CDR3 reads TGTGCCAGCAGCTCCCCGTCTAGGGGACTGGACGAGCAGTACTTC. This gives the protein CASSSPSRGLDEQYF.

The chain joins TRBV18 to TRBJ2-2, with unresolved D. Germline V gene data show CDR1 as KGHSH and CDR2 as LQKENI. This CDR3 spans 12 amino acids. Between the trimmed V and J ends, which lost 4 bases and 4 bases, there was a span of 4 bases. In DNA, the CDR3 is TGTGCCAGCTCACAGGGCACCGGGGAGCTGTTTTTT. This codes for CASSQGTGELFF.